Each of the 17 T cell receptor beta chains below was sequenced from the same sample in a study of beta chain features in type 1 diabetes. Reverse transcription of all isolated RNA meant that expressed TCRB transcripts were sequenced. Profiling relied on immunoSEQ multiplex PCR, and the TCRdb table lists in-frame clones only, not all of them. The data contain over 600,000 clones, approximately 13% of them singletons. Study-level points and caveats: Patients with Type 1 diabetes showed moderately but significantly shorter TCRB CDR3s in all four CD4+ subsets.

Their specific antigens are unknown. Sequenced input: naive CD4+ T cells from blood. Every receptor here comes from a man aged 30 to 39 with type 1 diabetes.

This clone was counted only a few times. The genes are TRBV5-6 and TRBJ2-2; TRBD1 is a possible D gene (6 bases). V lost 4 bases and J 4 bases, leaving 23 bases between the germline ends. Germline CDR1 SGHDT, CDR2 YYEEEE. The CDR3 length is 18 residues. CDR3 nucleotide sequence: TGTGCCAGCAGCCCAAGAGGGCTAAACAGGGCGGGCACCGGGGAGCTGTTTTTT. Amino acid sequence: CASSPRGLNRAGTGELFF.

In this sample, this clone turned up a few times. V gene TRBV23-1 combines with J gene TRBJ2-7; 7 nucleotides align to TRBD1. TRBV23-1 is an ORF; its function is uncertain. V shed 2 bases and J 7 bases; nucleotides not matched to a gene: 2. The CDR3 is made up of 12 amino acids. CDR3 in DNA: TGCGCCAGCAGTCAACCGGGACAGGAGCAGTACTTC. It is translated as CASSQPGQEQYF.

This sequence joins TRBV5-1 and TRBJ2-7; no reliable D call. CDR1 SGHRS and CDR2 YFSETQ come from the germline V gene. Trimming left V 2 bases short and J 3 bases short, with 12 bases between. The length of the CDR3 is 14 residues. The DNA of the CDR3 is TGCGCCAGCAGCTTAGGTCAAACGGTCTACGAGCAGTACTTC. Translating it yields CASSLGQTVYEQYF.

This clone was seen once. The chain carries TRBV28 and TRBJ1-2, with 9 bases aligning to TRBD1. The J segment lost 2 bases and the V segment lost 10 bases, leaving 5 bases of the junction unmatched. The V gene's germline CDR1 is MDHEN and CDR2 SYDVKM. The CDR3 contains 13 residues. The CDR3, as DNA: TGTGCCACCGGACAGGGGATCAACTATGGCTACACCTTC. Its protein product is CATGQGINYGYTF.

Comment on this clone: In the same sample, other DNA sequences code for this CDR3. The V and J genes are TRBV5-1 and TRBJ1-1; no reliable D call. Trimming removed 0 bases from V and 2 bases from J, with 5 bases in between. This CDR3 is 13 amino acids long. In germline, CDR1 is SGHRS, CDR2 YFSETQ. This CDR3 is CASSLDLNTEAFF. The CDR3 DNA follows: TGCGCCAGCAGCTTGGACCTCAACACTGAAGCTTTCTTT. Drawing the rest from reference TRBV5-1 and TRBJ1-1, the complete variable domain is KAGVTQTPRYLIKTRGQQVTLSCSPISGHRSVSWYQQTPGQGLQFLFEYFSETQRNKGNFPGRFSGRQFSNSRSEMNVSTLELGDSALYLCASSLDLNTEAFFGQGTRLTVV.

A few counts support this clone. Other DNA sequences in this specimen translate into the identical CDR3. The chain recombines TRBV7-2 with TRBJ2-2; TRBD2 might be the D (5 bases). V was cut by 6 bases and J by 3 bases, with 11 bases left in between. Germline CDR1 and CDR2: SGHTA and FQGNSA. The CDR3 length is 14 residues. The CDR3 spells CASRGAGHTGELFF. The CDR3 bases are TGTGCCAGCAGGGGAGCTGGACACACCGGGGAGCTGTTTTTT.

This clone has a handful of counts. Other DNA sequences within the sample encode an identical CDR3. The genes are TRBV7-2 and TRBJ2-3, with 8 bases lining up with TRBD1. The CDR3 has 15 amino acids. V dropped 3 bases and J dropped 1; count of bases not matched to a gene: 3. The V gene's germline CDR1 is SGHTA and CDR2 FQGNSA. The CDR3 loop reads CASSFSGGGTDTQYF. CDR3 in DNA: TGTGCCAGCAGCTTTTCAGGGGGCGGCACAGATACGCAGTATTTT. Full variable domain (remainder filled in from reference TRBV7-2 and TRBJ2-3): GAGVSQSPSNKVTEKGKDVELRCDPISGHTALYWYRQSLGQGLEFLIYFQGNSAPDKSGLPSDRFSAERTGGSVSTLTIQRTQQEDSAVYLCASSFSGGGTDTQYFGPGTRLTVL.

J is TRBJ2-1 and V is TRBV9; the D is unclear. This CDR3 spans 13 amino acids. Between the trimmed V and J ends, which lost 1 base and 6 bases, there was a span of 8 bases. CDR1 is SGDLS and CDR2 is YYNGEE in the germline V gene. The CDR3 protein is CASSVPSGNEQFF. CDR3 DNA sequence: TGTGCCAGCAGCGTACCCAGTGGCAATGAGCAGTTCTTC.

Only a few counts were recorded for this clone. The chain uses TRBV9 and TRBJ1-2; perhaps TRBD1 as D (5 bases). The V gene's germline CDR1 is SGDLS and CDR2 YYNGEE. The CDR3 sequence is 13 residues long. V dropped 0 bases and J dropped 8 bases, with 11 bases sitting between them. The CDR3 loop reads CASSVEGAEGYTF. For the CDR3, the DNA is TGTGCCAGCAGCGTAGAAGGGGCAGAGGGCTACACCTTC. Full variable domain (remainder filled in from reference TRBV9 and TRBJ1-2): DSGVTQTPKHLITATGQRVTLRCSPRSGDLSVYWYQQSLDQGLQFLIQYYNGEERAKGNILERFSAQQFPDLHSELNLSSLELGDSALYFCASSVEGAEGYTFGSGTRLTVV.

V is TRBV6-6 and J is TRBJ1-6; TRBD1 might be the D (5 bases). V was clipped by 5 bases and J by 0 bases, with 5 bases between them. Germline V gene lookup returns CDR1 MNHNY and CDR2 SVGAGI (reference sequence). The CDR3 length is 14 residues. The chain's CDR3 is CASSDSSYNSPLHF. The DNA of the CDR3 is TGTGCCAGCAGTGACAGCTCCTATAATTCACCCCTCCACTTT.

Here the CDR3 DNA reads TGTGCCAGCAGGCAGGGGACGGGATACTACGAGCAGTACTTC. It codes for CASRQGTGYYEQYF. J is TRBJ2-7 and V is TRBV28, with D perhaps matching TRBD1 (6 bases). The V and J ends lost 6 bases and 3 bases respectively, with 15 bases between them. The V gene's germline CDR1 is MDHEN and CDR2 SYDVKM. The CDR3 spans 14 residues.

The rearrangement uses TRBV28 and TRBJ2-3; D remains ambiguous. The CDR3 covers 16 residues. Looked up from germline, CDR1 is MDHEN and CDR2 is SYDVKM. The V and J ends lost 1 base and 1 base respectively, with 12 bases between them. The CDR3 spells CASSLLDNLGTDTQYF. Here the CDR3 DNA reads TGTGCCAGCAGTTTATTAGACAACCTGGGCACAGATACGCAGTATTTT.

The chain recombines TRBV20-1 with TRBJ1-2; the D is unclear. Per the germline V gene, CDR1 is DFQATT and CDR2 is SNEGSKA (reference sequence). Trimming stripped 6 bases from V and 8 bases from J, with 13 bases between. CDR3 size: 11 residues. The CDR3: CSALDKVGYTF. Here the CDR3 DNA reads TGCAGTGCCCTCGACAAGGTCGGCTACACCTTC.

The rearrangement joins TRBV10-3 to TRBJ2-7, with 8 positions matching TRBD1. Per germline, CDR1 ENHRY and CDR2 SYGVKD. V dropped 6 bases and J dropped 9; count of bases not matched to a gene: 28. This CDR3 contains 19 residues. In DNA form, the CDR3 reads TGTGCCATCAGCGCCGGGACAGGTAACCAGCCGACCCAATTACGAGGGCAGTACTTC. This encodes CAISAGTGNQPTQLRGQYF.

The chain joins TRBV19 to TRBJ2-7; TRBD1 agrees at 7 bases. Germline V CDR1 and CDR2: LNHDA, SQIVND (reference sequence). The CDR3 loop spans 14 amino acids. Unmatched junction bases numbered 6, after V lost 5 bases and J lost 2 bases. The CDR3 DNA follows: TGTGCCAGTAGTCTCCGGACAGGCCCCTACGAGCAGTACTTC. Amino acid sequence: CASSLRTGPYEQYF.

In its sample, this clone was seen many times. The V call is TRBV4-1, the J call TRBJ2-3; 13 nucleotides agree with TRBD2. The germline V gene has CDR1 MGHRA and CDR2 YSYEKL. V lost 5 bases to trimming and J lost 0 bases; unmatched junction nucleotides: 5. This CDR3 has 17 amino acids. The CDR3 bases are TGCGCCAGCAGCACCTTGGGACTAGCGGGGAGCACAGATACGCAGTATTTT. Protein: CASSTLGLAGSTDTQYF.

This clone was recorded a few times. The rearrangement links TRBV25-1 to TRBJ2-5; D not certain. V was shortened by 2 bases and J by 5 bases, with 15 bases between the two germline ends. This CDR3 has 15 residues. The germline V gene has CDR1 MGHDK and CDR2 SYGVNS. In nucleotides, the CDR3 is TGTGCCAGCAGTGAAGGAGTACAAAGGACGGAGACCCAGTACTTC. Its translation is CASSEGVQRTETQYF.